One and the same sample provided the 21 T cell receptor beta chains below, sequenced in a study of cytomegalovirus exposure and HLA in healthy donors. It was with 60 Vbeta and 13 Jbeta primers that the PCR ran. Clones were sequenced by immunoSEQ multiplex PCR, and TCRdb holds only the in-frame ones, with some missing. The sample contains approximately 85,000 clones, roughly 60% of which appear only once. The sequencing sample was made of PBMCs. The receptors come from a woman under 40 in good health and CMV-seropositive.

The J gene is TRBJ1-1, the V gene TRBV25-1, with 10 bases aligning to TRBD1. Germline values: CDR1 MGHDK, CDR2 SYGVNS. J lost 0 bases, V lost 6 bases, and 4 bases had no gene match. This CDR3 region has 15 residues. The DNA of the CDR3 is TGTGCCAGCAGACCGGGACAGGGGTTGAACACTGAAGCTTTCTTT. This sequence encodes CASRPGQGLNTEAFF.

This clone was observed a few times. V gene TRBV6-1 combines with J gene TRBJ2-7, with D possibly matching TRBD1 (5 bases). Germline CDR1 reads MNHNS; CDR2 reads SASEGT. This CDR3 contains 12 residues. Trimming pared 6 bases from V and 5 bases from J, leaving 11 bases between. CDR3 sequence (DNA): TGTGCCAGCAGGCCGGACATAAACGAGCAGTACTTC. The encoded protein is CASRPDINEQYF.

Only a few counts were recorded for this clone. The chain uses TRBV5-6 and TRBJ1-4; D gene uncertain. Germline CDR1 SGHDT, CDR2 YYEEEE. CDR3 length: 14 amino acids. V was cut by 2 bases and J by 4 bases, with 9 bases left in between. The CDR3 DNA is TGTGCCAGCAGCTTCGTTCGAGATAATGAAAAACTGTTTTTT. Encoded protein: CASSFVRDNEKLFF.

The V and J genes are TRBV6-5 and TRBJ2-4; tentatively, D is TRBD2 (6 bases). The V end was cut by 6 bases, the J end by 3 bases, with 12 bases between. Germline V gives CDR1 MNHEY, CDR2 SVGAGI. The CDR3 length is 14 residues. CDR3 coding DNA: TGTGCCAGCAGAGGGGCGGGGATCAAAAACATTCAGTACTTC. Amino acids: CASRGAGIKNIQYF.

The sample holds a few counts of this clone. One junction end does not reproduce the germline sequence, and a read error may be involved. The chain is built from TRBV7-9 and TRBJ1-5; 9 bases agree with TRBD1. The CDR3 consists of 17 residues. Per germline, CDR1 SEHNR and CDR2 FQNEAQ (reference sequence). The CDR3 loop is CSSSLGSGTGRDQPQHF. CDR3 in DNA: TGTTCCAGCAGCTTAGGGTCTGGGACAGGGCGTGATCAGCCCCAGCATTTT.

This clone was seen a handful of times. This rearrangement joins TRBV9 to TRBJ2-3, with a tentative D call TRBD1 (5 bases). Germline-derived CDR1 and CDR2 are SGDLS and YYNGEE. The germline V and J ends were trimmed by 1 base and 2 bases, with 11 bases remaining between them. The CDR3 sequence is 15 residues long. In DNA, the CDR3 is TGTGCCAGCAGCGTACACTTGGGGCACACAGATACGCAGTATTTT. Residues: CASSVHLGHTDTQYF.

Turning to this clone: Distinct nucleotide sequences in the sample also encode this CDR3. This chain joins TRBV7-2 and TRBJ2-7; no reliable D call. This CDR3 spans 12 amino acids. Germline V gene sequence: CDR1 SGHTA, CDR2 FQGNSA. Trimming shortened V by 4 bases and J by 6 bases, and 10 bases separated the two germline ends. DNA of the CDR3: TGTGCCAGCAGCTCCCCTTCTCGCGAGCAGTACTTC. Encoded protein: CASSSPSREQYF.

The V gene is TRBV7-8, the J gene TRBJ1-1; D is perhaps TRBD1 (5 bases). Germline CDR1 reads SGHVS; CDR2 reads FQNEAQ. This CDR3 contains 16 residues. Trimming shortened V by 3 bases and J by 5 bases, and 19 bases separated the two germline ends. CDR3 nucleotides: TGTGCCAGCAGCTTGACCTCCCTTTCGGGGGGAACTGAAGCTTTCTTT. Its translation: CASSLTSLSGGTEAFF.

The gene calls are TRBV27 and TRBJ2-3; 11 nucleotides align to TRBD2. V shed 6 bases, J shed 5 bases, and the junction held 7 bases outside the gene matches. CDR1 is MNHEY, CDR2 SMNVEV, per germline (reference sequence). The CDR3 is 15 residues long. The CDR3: CASSPGLAVQDTQYF. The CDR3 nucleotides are TGTGCCAGCAGCCCGGGACTAGCGGTTCAAGATACGCAGTATTTT.

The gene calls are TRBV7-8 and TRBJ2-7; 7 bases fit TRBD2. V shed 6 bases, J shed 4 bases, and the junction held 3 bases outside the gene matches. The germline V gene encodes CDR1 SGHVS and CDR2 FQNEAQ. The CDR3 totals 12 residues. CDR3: CASSYSGYEQYF. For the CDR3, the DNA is TGTGCCAGCAGTTATAGCGGGTACGAGCAGTACTTC. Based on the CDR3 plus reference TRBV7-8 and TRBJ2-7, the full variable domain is GAGVSQSPRYKVAKRGQDVALRCDPISGHVSLFWYQQALGQGPEFLTYFQNEAQLDKSGLPSDRFFAERPEGSVSTLKIQRTQQEDSAVYLCASSYSGYEQYFGPGTRLTVT.

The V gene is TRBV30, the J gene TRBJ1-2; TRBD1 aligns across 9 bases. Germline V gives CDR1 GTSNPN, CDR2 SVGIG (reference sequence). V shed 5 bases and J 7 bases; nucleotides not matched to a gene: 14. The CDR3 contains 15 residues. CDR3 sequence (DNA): TGTGCCTGGGGACAGGGGCTCGCGGTTTTGGCTGGCTACACCTTC. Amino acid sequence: CAWGQGLAVLAGYTF.

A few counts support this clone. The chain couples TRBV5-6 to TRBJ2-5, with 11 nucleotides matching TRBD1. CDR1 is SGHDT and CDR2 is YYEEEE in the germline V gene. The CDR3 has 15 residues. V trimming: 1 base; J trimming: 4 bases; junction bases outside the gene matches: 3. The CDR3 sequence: CASSLRTGGAETQYF. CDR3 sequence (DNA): TGTGCCAGCAGCTTGAGGACAGGGGGCGCAGAGACCCAGTACTTC.

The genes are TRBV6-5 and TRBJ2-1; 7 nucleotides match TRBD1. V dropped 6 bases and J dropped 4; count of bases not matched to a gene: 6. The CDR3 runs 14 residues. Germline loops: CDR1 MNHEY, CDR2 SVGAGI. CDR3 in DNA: TGTGCCAGCAGGAGGGGGCCCTATTACAATGAGCAGTTCTTC. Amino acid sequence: CASRRGPYYNEQFF.

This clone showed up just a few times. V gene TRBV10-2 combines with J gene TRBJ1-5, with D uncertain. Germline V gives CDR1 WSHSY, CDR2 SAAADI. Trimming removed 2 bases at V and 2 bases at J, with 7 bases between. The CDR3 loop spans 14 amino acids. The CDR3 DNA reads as TGCGCCAGCAGTGAGGGGCCGGGCAATCAGCCCCAGCATTTT. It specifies CASSEGPGNQPQHF.

The CDR3 protein is CASSDRTWLSYEQYF. The CDR3 coding sequence is TGTGCCAGCAGTGACCGCACATGGTTATCCTACGAGCAGTACTTC. The chain is built from TRBV2 and TRBJ2-7; D gene unclear. The CDR3 contains 15 residues. The V end lost 3 bases, the J end lost 1 base, and 13 bases lay between the germline ends. Germline loops: CDR1 SNHLY, CDR2 FYNNEI. The variable domain in full, completed from reference TRBV2 and TRBJ2-7, reads EPEVTQTPSHQVTQMGQEVILRCVPISNHLYFYWYRQILGQKVEFLVSFYNNEISEKSEIFDDQFSVERPDGSNFTLKIRSTKLEDSAMYFCASSDRTWLSYEQYFGPGTRLTVT.

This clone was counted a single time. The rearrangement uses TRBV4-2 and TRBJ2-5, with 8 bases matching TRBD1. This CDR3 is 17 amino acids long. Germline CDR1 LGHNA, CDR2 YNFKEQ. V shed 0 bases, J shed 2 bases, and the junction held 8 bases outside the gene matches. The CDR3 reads CASSQDFAGQVQETQYF. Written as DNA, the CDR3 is TGTGCCAGCAGCCAAGATTTCGCGGGACAGGTACAAGAGACCCAGTACTTC.

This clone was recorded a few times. The CDR3 nucleotides are TGTGCCAGCAGACGACTAGCGGGGGAGCTGTTTTTT. Its translation is CASRRLAGELFF. The chain recombines TRBV28 with TRBJ2-2, with 8 positions matching TRBD2. Germline lookup yields CDR1 MDHEN and CDR2 SYDVKM. J was trimmed by 8 bases and V by 6 bases; bases with no gene match: 2. The CDR3 is made up of 12 amino acids.

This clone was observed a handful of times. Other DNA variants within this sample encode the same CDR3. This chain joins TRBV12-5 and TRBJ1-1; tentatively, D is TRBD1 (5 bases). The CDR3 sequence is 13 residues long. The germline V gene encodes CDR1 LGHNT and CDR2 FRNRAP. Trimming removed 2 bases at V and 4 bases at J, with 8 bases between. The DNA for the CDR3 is TGTGCTAGTGGTTTGAGGGGTGGCACTGAAGCTTTCTTT. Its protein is CASGLRGGTEAFF.

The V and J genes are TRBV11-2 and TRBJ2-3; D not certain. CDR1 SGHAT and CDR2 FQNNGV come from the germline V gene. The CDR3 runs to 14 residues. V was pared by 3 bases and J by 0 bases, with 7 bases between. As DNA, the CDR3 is TGTGCCAGCAGCTTGGGCACTAGCACAGATACGCAGTATTTT. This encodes CASSLGTSTDTQYF.

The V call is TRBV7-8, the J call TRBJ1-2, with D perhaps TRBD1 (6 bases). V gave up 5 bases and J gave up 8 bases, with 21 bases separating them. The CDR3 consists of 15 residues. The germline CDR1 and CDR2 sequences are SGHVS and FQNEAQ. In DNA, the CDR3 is TGTGCCAGCAGCCTTCACGGGACATCAATAGTCGGCTACACCTTC. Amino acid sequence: CASSLHGTSIVGYTF.

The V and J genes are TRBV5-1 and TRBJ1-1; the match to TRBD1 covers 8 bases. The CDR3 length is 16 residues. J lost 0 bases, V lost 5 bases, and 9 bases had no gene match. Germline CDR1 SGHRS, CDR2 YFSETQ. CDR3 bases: TGCGCCAGCAGGCTATATCAGGGGGCGGTGAACACTGAAGCTTTCTTT. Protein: CASRLYQGAVNTEAFF.